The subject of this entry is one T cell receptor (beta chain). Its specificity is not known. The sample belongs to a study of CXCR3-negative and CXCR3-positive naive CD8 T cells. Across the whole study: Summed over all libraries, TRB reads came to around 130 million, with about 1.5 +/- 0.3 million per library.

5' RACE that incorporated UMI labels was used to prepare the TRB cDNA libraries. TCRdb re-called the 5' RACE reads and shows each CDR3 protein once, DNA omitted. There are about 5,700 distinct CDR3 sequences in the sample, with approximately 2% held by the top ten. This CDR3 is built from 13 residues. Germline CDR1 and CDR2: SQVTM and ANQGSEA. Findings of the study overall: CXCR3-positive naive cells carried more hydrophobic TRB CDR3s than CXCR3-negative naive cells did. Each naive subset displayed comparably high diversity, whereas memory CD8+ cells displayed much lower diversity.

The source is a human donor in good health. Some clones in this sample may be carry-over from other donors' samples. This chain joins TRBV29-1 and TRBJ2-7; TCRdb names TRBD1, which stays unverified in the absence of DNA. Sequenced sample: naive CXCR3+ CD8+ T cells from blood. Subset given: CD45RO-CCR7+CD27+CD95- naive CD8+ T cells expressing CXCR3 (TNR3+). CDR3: CSVRTADSYEQYF.